These 27 T cell receptor beta chains originate from one sample sequenced in a study of sequential checkpoint blockade in melanoma. Treatment meaning: randomized to nivolumab then ipilimumab (arm A) or the reverse (arm B). Sequenced by immunoSEQ multiplex PCR; TCRdb stores in-frame clones only, minus some. The sample includes 3,500 to 5,500 clones, about a fifth seen only once; the top ten take roughly 4%. The sequencing here drew on tumor tissue (inferred from file names), taken from a patient given nivolumab and ipilimumab in sequence. All receptors derive from a human donor with melanoma.

This chain uses TRBV1 with TRBJ2-1; the table's D gene call, TRBD2, was not cross checked with the DNA. TRBV1 is designated a pseudogene. This CDR3 has 14 amino acids. CDR3 DNA sequence: TGCGCCAGCAGCCAATCATTAGGGAGGGATGAGCAGTTCTTC. This translates into CASSQSLGRDEQFF.

This clone qualifies as medium-sized. The chain carries TRBV6-8 and TRBJ1-5, with 7 positions matching TRBD1. The germline V gene has CDR1 MNHGY and CDR2 SAAAGT. The trim removed 5 bases at V and 4 bases at J, leaving 8 bases unmatched. The CDR3 has 15 amino acids. The CDR3 coding sequence is TGTGCCAGCAGTGCGACAGGGAGTCTAAATCAGCCCCAGCATTTT. It is translated as CASSATGSLNQPQHF.

V is TRBV19 and J is TRBJ2-5, with D maybe TRBD2 (5 bases). Germline V lookup: CDR1 LNHDA, CDR2 SQIVND (reference sequence). V lost 5 bases to trimming and J lost 2 bases, with 15 bases between them. The CDR3 length is 15 residues. The CDR3 protein is CASSSRGGSQETQYF. The CDR3, as DNA: TGTGCCAGTAGTTCCCGTGGAGGCTCGCAAGAGACCCAGTACTTC. The full variable domain, completed using reference TRBV19 and TRBJ2-5, is DGGITQSPKYLFRKEGQNVTLSCEQNLNHDAMYWYRQDPGQGLRLIYYSQIVNDFQKGDIAEGYSVSREKKESFPLTVTSAQKNPTAFYLCASSSRGGSQETQYFGPGTRLLVL.

This clone was found a few times. The V gene is TRBV6-8, the J gene TRBJ2-1; TRBD2 matches at 8 bases. CDR3 length: 15 residues. Germline CDR1 and CDR2: MNHGY and SAAAGT. V lost 7 bases to trimming and J lost 2 bases; unmatched junction nucleotides: 7. The CDR3 region has the DNA TGTGCCAGCAATCGACTAGCGATCACCTACAATGAGCAGTTCTTC. It is translated as CASNRLAITYNEQFF.

This clone showed up many times. The V call is TRBV11-3, the J call TRBJ2-7, with TRBD1 identical over 9 bases. This CDR3 spans 16 amino acids. V was clipped by 3 bases and J by 5 bases; unmatched bases: 11. CDR1 is SGHNT, CDR2 YENEEA, per germline. The CDR3 here is CASSFSGGTGIHEQYF. The CDR3 DNA reads as TGTGCCAGCAGCTTTTCAGGAGGGACAGGGATCCACGAGCAGTACTTC.

In its sample, this clone was seen a few times. V gene TRBV28 combines with J gene TRBJ2-1, with TRBD1 matching 10 bases. After removal of 6 bases from V and 8 bases from J, the junction contained 10 bases not matched to a gene. CDR3 length: 15 amino acids. The germline V gene encodes CDR1 MDHEN and CDR2 SYDVKM. CDR3 protein: CASSPPGQGSHEQFF. The CDR3 DNA is TGTGCCAGCAGCCCCCCGGGACAGGGGTCGCATGAGCAGTTCTTC.

The chain has TRBV6-8 and TRBJ1-5; D may be TRBD1 (6 bases). The CDR3 is 13 amino acids. Germline V CDR1 and CDR2: MNHGY, SAAAGT. V was clipped by 7 bases and J by 6 bases, with 13 bases between them. The CDR3 DNA reads as TGTGCCAGCATGAGGGGGGCGGGTCAGCCCCAGCATTTT. Translation gives CASMRGAGQPQHF.

This clone was counted only a few times. The chain uses TRBV4-1 and TRBJ1-1; D uncertain. Germline loops: CDR1 MGHRA, CDR2 YSYEKL. The CDR3 length is 16 residues. V was trimmed by 4 bases and J by 1 base, leaving 16 bases between them. In nucleotides, the CDR3 is TGCGCCAGCAGCCTCAAGGGAAGAAAACAGAACACTGAAGCTTTCTTT. Amino acid sequence: CASSLKGRKQNTEAFF.

This chain joins TRBV18 and TRBJ1-1; D unresolved. The V and J ends lost 5 bases and 1 base respectively, with 8 bases between them. The CDR3 loop spans 13 amino acids. Germline loops: CDR1 KGHSH, CDR2 LQKENI. Here the CDR3 reads CASSVQENTEAFF. The CDR3 DNA is TGTGCCAGCTCAGTCCAGGAGAACACTGAAGCTTTCTTT.

This sequence joins TRBV12-5 and TRBJ1-5; D gene uncertain. CDR1 is LGHNT and CDR2 is FRNRAP in the germline V gene. The CDR3 length is 13 residues. The CDR3 nucleotides are TGTGCCAGCCGAGGACTGAGCAATCAGCCCCAGCATTTT. It specifies CASRGLSNQPQHF.

The genes are TRBV11-3 and TRBJ2-3; D call uncertain. V shed 1 base and J shed 2 bases, with 7 bases lying between them. The length of the CDR3 is 14 residues. CDR1 is SGHNT, CDR2 YENEEA, per germline. The CDR3 DNA reads TGTGCCAGCAGCTTAGGGAGTTACACAGATACGCAGTATTTT. Translated: CASSLGSYTDTQYF. Variable domain in full (rest from reference TRBV11-3 and TRBJ2-3): EAGVVQSPRYKIIEKKQPVAFWCNPISGHNTLYWYLQNLGQGPELLIRYENEEAVDDSQLPKDRFSAERLKGVDSTLKIQPAELGDSAVYLCASSLGSYTDTQYFGPGTRLTVL.

The sample holds a few counts of this clone. The chain uses TRBV9 and TRBJ1-1; maybe TRBD1 (5 bases). V shed 3 bases and J shed 4 bases, with 10 bases lying between them. Looked up from germline, CDR1 is SGDLS and CDR2 is YYNGEE. The CDR3 runs 13 residues. CDR3 residues: CASSGTRGTEAFF. The CDR3 DNA is TGTGCCAGCAGCGGAACAAGGGGCACTGAAGCTTTCTTT.

The chain employs TRBV29-1 and TRBJ1-2, with D perhaps matching TRBD1 (5 bases). There are 15 residues in the CDR3. The germline CDR1 and CDR2 sequences are SQVTM and ANQGSEA. With 4 bases removed from V and 1 base from J, the gap between germline ends came to 16 bases. CDR3 region: CSVVGDQGRNYGYTF. The CDR3 DNA reads TGCAGCGTTGTTGGTGATCAGGGACGTAACTATGGCTACACCTTC.

CDR3: CASSAYLIPNTEAFF. The CDR3 DNA follows: TGTGCCAGTAGTGCCTACTTAATCCCGAACACTGAAGCTTTCTTT. The J gene is TRBJ1-1, the V gene TRBV19, with no clear D. Germline V gene lookup returns CDR1 LNHDA and CDR2 SQIVND (reference sequence). V lost 5 bases and J 1 base, leaving 14 bases between the germline ends. This CDR3 spans 15 amino acids. The entire variable domain, with the rest obtained from reference TRBV19 and TRBJ1-1, is as follows: DGGITQSPKYLFRKEGQNVTLSCEQNLNHDAMYWYRQDPGQGLRLIYYSQIVNDFQKGDIAEGYSVSREKKESFPLTVTSAQKNPTAFYLCASSAYLIPNTEAFFGQGTRLTVV.

The chain couples TRBV6-8 to TRBJ2-6, with 9 bases fitting TRBD1. Germline CDR1 MNHGY, CDR2 SAAAGT. This CDR3 contains 18 residues. V lost 6 bases, J lost 0 bases, and 9 bases stayed unmatched. The CDR3 nucleotides are TGTGCCAGCAGCACACCGGGACAGGGTGTCTCTGGGGCCAACGTCCTGACTTTC. This gives the protein CASSTPGQGVSGANVLTF.

The chain carries TRBV14 and TRBJ2-3, with TRBD2 matching over 7 bases. The CDR3 is 12 amino acids. With 6 bases clipped from V and 4 bases from J, the junction kept 1 base outside the gene matches. Germline values: CDR1 SGHDN, CDR2 FVKESK. The CDR3 DNA is TGTGCCAGCAGTACTAGCGCAGATACGCAGTATTTT. It specifies CASSTSADTQYF.

This clone was seen more than once but under ten times. This chain joins TRBV6-8 and TRBJ1-1; a possible D gene is TRBD1 (6 bases). Per germline, CDR1 MNHGY and CDR2 SAAAGT. The V end lost 5 bases, the J end lost 3 bases, and 10 bases lay between the germline ends. The CDR3 is 13 residues long. CDR3 sequence: CASSAGADTEAFF. CDR3 nucleotides: TGTGCCAGCAGTGCGGGGGCGGACACTGAAGCTTTCTTT.

V usage is TRBV4-1 and J usage is TRBJ2-3; TRBD2 matches at 9 bases. The CDR3 consists of 19 residues. Losses at the gene ends were 0 bases for V and 4 bases for J; bases not matched to a gene: 14. The germline V gene has CDR1 MGHRA and CDR2 YSYEKL. Here the CDR3 DNA reads TGCGCCAGCAGCCAAGATTCGAGCGGGGGGCTGGCTTCAGCAGATACGCAGTATTTT. It translates to CASSQDSSGGLASADTQYF.

J is TRBJ1-1 and V is TRBV25-1; weak D call: TRBD1 (5 bases). Per the germline V gene, CDR1 is MGHDK and CDR2 is SYGVNS. V dropped 7 bases and J dropped 7 bases, with 16 bases sitting between them. The CDR3 runs 13 residues. This CDR3 reads CASMGLKWGEAFF. CDR3 nucleotides: TGTGCCAGCATGGGGCTGAAATGGGGTGAAGCTTTCTTT.

The sample holds a few counts of this clone. V gene TRBV23-1 combines with J gene TRBJ2-1; D unclear. TRBV23-1 is an open reading frame, and its role is uncertain. The V and J ends lost 6 bases and 10 bases respectively, with 16 bases between them. The length of the CDR3 is 13 residues. The chain's CDR3 is CASSLWRINEQFF. CDR3 nucleotide sequence: TGCGCCAGCAGCTTATGGAGAATAAACGAGCAGTTCTTC.

This clone is medium-sized (0.01 to 0.1%). This rearrangement joins TRBV11-3 to TRBJ2-2; D not certain. Germline CDR1 reads SGHNT; CDR2 reads YENEEA. The V end was cut by 5 bases, the J end by 0 bases, with 7 bases between. This CDR3 is built from 14 residues. CDR3 nucleotides: TGTGCCAGCAGCGTACAGACGAACACCGGGGAGCTGTTTTTT. It encodes CASSVQTNTGELFF.

The V call is TRBV5-1, the J call TRBJ2-1; TRBD2 matches 10 bases. V was pared by 3 bases and J by 3 bases, with 6 bases of the junction left unmatched. The CDR3 is 16 amino acids. Germline CDR1 is SGHRS and CDR2 is YFSETQ. The CDR3 loop reads CASSSLPSGGYNEQFF. The CDR3 DNA reads TGCGCCAGCAGCTCTTTACCTAGCGGGGGCTACAATGAGCAGTTCTTC. The whole variable domain, remainder taken from reference TRBV5-1 and TRBJ2-1, is KAGVTQTPRYLIKTRGQQVTLSCSPISGHRSVSWYQQTPGQGLQFLFEYFSETQRNKGNFPGRFSGRQFSNSRSEMNVSTLELGDSALYLCASSSLPSGGYNEQFFGPGTRLTVL.

This clone was observed at least ten times. As DNA, the CDR3 is TGTGCCAGCAGCCAGACCGGGACTAGCGAGAGATTTGGGCAGTACTTC. Translated: CASSQTGTSERFGQYF. The chain has TRBV11-3 and TRBJ2-7; 10 nucleotides agree with TRBD2. This CDR3 is built from 16 residues. The germline V gene has CDR1 SGHNT and CDR2 YENEEA. Trimming cost V 5 bases and J 9 bases; bases outside gene matches: 16.

This clone has more than one count but fewer than ten. This chain joins TRBV19 and TRBJ2-7; no reliable D call. This CDR3 is 11 amino acids long. Germline CDR1 reads LNHDA; CDR2 reads SQIVND (reference sequence). Between the trimmed V and J ends, which lost 6 bases and 5 bases, there was a span of 8 bases. The CDR3 loop is CASRNRNEQYF. The CDR3 bases are TGTGCCAGTAGGAATCGGAACGAGCAGTACTTC.

This clone is medium-sized (0.01 to 0.1%) within its sample. The chain uses TRBV11-3 and TRBJ1-1; tentatively, D is TRBD1 (6 bases). The germline gives CDR1 SGHNT, CDR2 YENEEA. V dropped 5 bases and J dropped 0 bases, with 19 bases sitting between them. The CDR3 is 17 amino acids. The CDR3 DNA sequence: TGTGCCAGCAGCCAGGAAACAAACAGGGCCCTGAACACTGAAGCTTTCTTT. Translated: CASSQETNRALNTEAFF.

The chain carries TRBV19 and TRBJ2-3; no firm D call. The V gene's germline CDR1 is LNHDA and CDR2 SQIVND (reference sequence). The CDR3 loop spans 15 amino acids. Trimming left V 1 base short and J 3 bases short, with 11 bases between. The CDR3: CASSIGGGVTDTQYF. CDR3 nucleotide sequence: TGTGCCAGTAGTATAGGGGGTGGGGTAACAGATACGCAGTATTTT.

The rearrangement joins TRBV4-1 to TRBJ2-5; 7 bases line up with TRBD2. The V gene's germline CDR1 is MGHRA and CDR2 YSYEKL. The CDR3 totals 15 residues. Trimming removed 1 base from V and 4 bases from J; junction bases left unmatched: 6. This CDR3 reads CASSQGEGHSETQYF. CDR3 in DNA: TGCGCCAGCAGCCAAGGGGAGGGCCACTCAGAGACCCAGTACTTC.